These 10 T cell receptor beta chains were sequenced from one sample in a study of blood T cells in healthy people across ages. A second PCR, run for roughly 7 to 12 cycles, used a sample-barcoded 5' primer plus a J-beta primer mix. MiXCR was run by TCRdb on the 5' RACE reads, yielding one entry per CDR3 protein. The sample comprises 800,000 or so distinct CDR3 sequences, 20% to 25% of which are singletons, and 3% to 4.5% rests with the top ten. The same sample was also used in a study of T cells of mothers and their children.

The sample was blood. The receptor set was obtained from a boy younger than 18 in good health.

There are a few counts of this clonotype. This chain joins TRBV7-9 and TRBJ1-2; D is perhaps TRBD1 (5 bases). V gave up 5 bases and J gave up 1 base, with 17 bases separating them. This CDR3 has 16 residues. Germline V gene data show CDR1 as SEHNR and CDR2 as FQNEAQ (reference sequence). CDR3 sequence: CASSPQGVPVNYGYTF. The CDR3 nucleotides read TGTGCCAGCAGCCCCCAGGGTGTTCCAGTTAACTATGGCTACACCTTC. Complete variable domain (other parts from reference TRBV7-9 and TRBJ1-2): DTGVSQNPRHKITKRGQNVTFRCDPISEHNRLYWYRQTLGQGPEFLTYFQNEAQLEKSRLLSDRFSAERPKGSFSTLEIQRTEQGDSAMYLCASSPQGVPVNYGYTFGSGTRLTVV.

As to this clonotype: This could be a read error, since a much larger clone is one nucleotide away. The V call is TRBV4-3, the J call TRBJ2-1, with 11 positions matching TRBD1. With 11 bases clipped from V and 6 bases from J, the junction kept 9 bases outside the gene matches. The germline V gene has CDR1 LGHNA and CDR2 YSLEER. CDR3 length: 14 amino acids. The CDR3 coding sequence is TGCGCCCGCGGCCTCGGGACAGGGGGCAATGAGCAGTTCTTC. Its protein is CARGLGTGGNEQFF.

This clonotype was counted a few times. The V and J genes are TRBV4-3 and TRBJ1-2; D is ambiguous. Between the trimmed V and J ends, which lost 0 bases and 3 bases, there was a span of 11 bases. This CDR3 contains 15 residues. Per germline, CDR1 LGHNA and CDR2 YSLEER. CDR3 region: CASSQEMVDHYGYTF. The CDR3 DNA reads as TGCGCCAGCAGCCAAGAGATGGTAGATCACTATGGCTACACCTTC.

This clonotype came up a few times. The J gene is TRBJ2-1, the V gene TRBV3-1; perhaps TRBD1 as D (6 bases). The V gene lost 1 base and the J gene lost 3 bases, with 13 bases spanning the gap. The CDR3 contains 16 residues. The V gene's germline CDR1 is LGHDT and CDR2 YNNKEL (reference sequence). The CDR3 nucleotides are TGTGCCAGCAGCCAAGGAGTGGGGGCCTTCTACAATGAGCAGTTCTTC. Protein product: CASSQGVGAFYNEQFF.

This clonotype was counted at least ten times. V and J are TRBV15 and TRBJ2-1; no firm D call. The germline V gene encodes CDR1 LNHNV and CDR2 YYDKDF (reference sequence). This CDR3 has 17 amino acids. Trimming removed 0 bases at V and 0 bases at J, with 12 bases between. CDR3 amino acids: CATSRDSDLYSYNEQFF. The CDR3 DNA follows: TGTGCCACCAGCAGAGATAGTGACCTCTACTCCTACAATGAGCAGTTCTTC.

This chain joins TRBV5-1 and TRBJ2-7, with 8 bases identical to TRBD2. The CDR3 spans 14 residues. V was clipped by 4 bases and J by 2 bases; unmatched bases: 5. Germline CDR1 is SGHRS and CDR2 is YFSETQ. The CDR3 here is CASSRGGRTYEQYF. CDR3 nucleotide sequence: TGCGCCAGCAGCCGGGGGGGCAGAACCTACGAGCAGTACTTC.

This clonotype was seen a single time. The chain employs TRBV5-1 and TRBJ2-7; TRBD1 aligns across 8 bases. The CDR3 contains 12 residues. V gave up 7 bases and J gave up 5 bases; unmatched junction bases: 5. Germline-derived CDR1 and CDR2 are SGHRS and YFSETQ. CDR3 in DNA: TGCGCCAGCGGACAGGGTTCCCACGAGCAGTACTTC. It specifies CASGQGSHEQYF.

The J gene is TRBJ2-3, the V gene TRBV5-1, with TRBD2 matching over 10 bases. Germline V gene sequence: CDR1 SGHRS, CDR2 YFSETQ. This CDR3 region has 16 residues. After removal of 3 bases from V and 5 bases from J, the junction contained 9 bases not matched to a gene. The CDR3 loop reads CASSYRTSGMGDTQYF. DNA for the CDR3: TGCGCCAGCAGCTATAGGACTAGCGGCATGGGAGATACGCAGTATTTT.

The chain carries TRBV29-1 and TRBJ1-2; D is unclear. Germline CDR1 reads SQVTM; CDR2 reads ANQGSEA. This CDR3 spans 17 amino acids. V lost 2 bases, J lost 8 bases, and 27 bases lay in between. The chain's CDR3 is CSVESAMEPLCDQGYTF. Here the CDR3 DNA reads TGCAGCGTTGAAAGTGCCATGGAGCCGCTCTGTGACCAGGGCTACACCTTC.

The chain joins TRBV24-1 to TRBJ2-1; TRBD2 matches at 10 bases. The length of the CDR3 is 16 residues. The germline V gene encodes CDR1 KGHDR and CDR2 SFDVKD. With V trimmed by 3 bases and J by 2 bases, 3 bases remained unmatched. DNA for the CDR3: TGTGCCACCAGTGATGGAGCGGGAGGGGCCTACAATGAGCAGTTCTTC. This sequence encodes CATSDGAGGAYNEQFF.